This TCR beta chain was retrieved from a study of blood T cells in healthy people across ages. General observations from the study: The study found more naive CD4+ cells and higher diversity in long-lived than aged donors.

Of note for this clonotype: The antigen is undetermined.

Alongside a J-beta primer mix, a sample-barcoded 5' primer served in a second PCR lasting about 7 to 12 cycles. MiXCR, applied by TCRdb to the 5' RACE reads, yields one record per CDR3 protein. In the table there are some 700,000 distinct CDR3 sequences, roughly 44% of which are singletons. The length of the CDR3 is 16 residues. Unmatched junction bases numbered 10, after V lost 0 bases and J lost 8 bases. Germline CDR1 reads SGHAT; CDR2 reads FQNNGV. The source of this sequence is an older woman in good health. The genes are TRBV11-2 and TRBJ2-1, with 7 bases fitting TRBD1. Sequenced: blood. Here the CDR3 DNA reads TGTGCCAGCAGCTTAGACGCCAGGGGGATGGGGGATGAGCAGTTCTTC. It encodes CASSLDARGMGDEQFF.